This record concerns one TCR beta chain sequence. This CDR3 has 17 amino acids. Losses at the gene ends were 3 bases for V and 0 bases for J; bases not matched to a gene: 5. CDR1 and CDR2 from the germline V gene are SGHNT and YYREEE (reference sequence). These data come from a study of blood T cell repertoires in COVID-19. Study-wide background: The United States, Italy and Spain provided the acute and convalescent COVID-19 samples. T cells, B-cell-depleted T cells, or PBMCs provided the cDNA or gDNA that served as material.

As processed by the authors: Using reference gene primer amplification, nucleated cell counts were estimated. The method was immunoSEQ multiplex PCR; TCRdb's version includes in-frame clones alone and lacks a portion of them. Clone size and V and J calls were adopted from that table, with D and trimming inferred from the DNA. The sample gives about 290,000 clones, around four fifths of which show up once; around 4% is in the top ten. The TCR originated in a woman in her fifties or sixties with active or convalescent COVID-19. J is TRBJ2-3 and V is TRBV5-4; 12 bases fit TRBD2. The sequencing sample was made of peripheral blood. CDR3 nucleotide sequence: TGTGCCAGCAGCTCTGGACTAGCGGGATCTAGCACAGATACGCAGTATTTT. Encoded protein: CASSSGLAGSSTDTQYF.